This T cell receptor beta chain was found in a study of blood T cell repertoires in COVID-19. In this sample, this clone turned up once. This study enrolled people aged 18 to 89 from under 25 US geographic areas. Membership in each cohort depended on participant-reported clinical history. Germline CDR1 LGHDT, CDR2 YNNKEL (reference sequence). The CDR3 contains 14 residues. Trimming left V 0 bases short and J 3 bases short, with 9 bases between. The authors' processing: Cell counts per sample came from amplifying reference gene primers. Sequencing used immunoSEQ multiplex PCR; TCRdb keeps in-frame clones, though not all of them. Clone size and the V and J calls come from that table; the DNA yielded D and trimming. The data hold around 250,000 clones, with approximately 83% observed a single time.

The V and J genes are TRBV3-1 (or the pseudogene TRBV3-2) and TRBJ2-7; D remains ambiguous. The sequenced sample consisted of PBMCs or T cells enriched from blood (not recorded which). The clonotype originates from a man between 50 and 59 years old who had recovered from COVID-19. The CDR3 protein is CASSQEGSDYEQYF. The CDR3 DNA is TGTGCCAGCAGCCAAGAGGGCAGTGACTACGAGCAGTACTTC.